Reported below is one T cell receptor beta chain. The CDR3 has 14 amino acids. The V and J ends lost 7 bases and 3 bases respectively, with 15 bases between them. The V gene's germline CDR1 is MNHEY and CDR2 SMNVEV (reference sequence). The entry originates in a study of blood T cell repertoires in COVID-19. Study-wide background: Acute and convalescent COVID-19 specimens originated in the United States, Italy and Spain. Sources were T cells, B-cell-depleted T cells, or PBMCs; the material itself was cDNA or gDNA.

In the study's own analysis: Nucleated cell counts were estimated from reference gene primer amplification. This table comes from immunoSEQ multiplex PCR, and its TCRdb copy is limited to in-frame clones, with some not included. The D gene and trimming were derived from the DNA, and the V and J assignments and clone size from that table. The data contain about 480,000 clones, 89% of them seen just once; the ten biggest clones take up approximately 0.9%. Seattle researchers signed up patients amid active infection and tracked them longitudinally. The receptor's source is a man between 18 and 29 years old with COVID-19, enrolled during active disease. This chain links TRBV27 with TRBJ1-2; a weak D match, TRBD1 (5 bases). Sequencing was performed on peripheral blood. The CDR3 DNA is TGTGCCAGCAAAAAGTGGGCGGGGGACTATGGCTACACCTTC. It encodes CASKKWAGDYGYTF.